These T cell receptor beta chains were read from a single sample in a study of T-cell reconstitution after alpha-beta-depleted transplantation in children. TCRdb reanalysed the PCR reads using MiXCR and keeps one entry per CDR3 protein. This sample yields over 70,000 distinct CDR3 sequences, of which roughly 8% are seen a single time; 5.5% to 8% belongs to the top ten. The specimen comprised PBMCs from the stem cell graft donor, sampled from the stem cell graft. These receptors were taken from a human donor who donated a stem cell graft to a child with congenital amegakaryocytic thrombocytopenia. CDR3s include the opening cysteine and the closing phenylalanine or tryptophan. A D gene is named only where the DNA matches it firmly. The size of a clone is reported for some rows only, either as once, few or many, or as a class for expanded clones.

V gene: TRBV27
J gene: TRBJ2-7
clone size: .
D gene: .
CDR3 DNA: TGTGCCAGCAGTTTCTCCGCGGCAAGCTACGAGCAGTACTTC
CDR3 protein: CASSFSAASYEQYF

V gene: TRBV2
J gene: TRBJ2-2
clone size: once
D gene: .
CDR3 DNA: TGTGCCAGCAGTGAGTCTAGCCAACTCTACGGGGAGCTGTTTTTT
CDR3 protein: CASSESSQLYGELFF

V gene: TRBV10-3
J gene: TRBJ1-1
clone size: many
D gene: .
CDR3 DNA: TGTGCCATGAAGGGACAAACGGGGACTGAAGCTTTCTTT
CDR3 protein: CAMKGQTGTEAFF

V gene: TRBV20-1
J gene: TRBJ1-2
clone size: many
D gene: .
CDR3 DNA: TGCAGTGCTAGAGGGCAGGGAGTTAGTGACTATGGCTACACCTTC
CDR3 protein: CSARGQGVSDYGYTF

V gene: TRBV4-1
J gene: TRBJ1-3
clone size: many
D gene: .
CDR3 DNA: TGCGCCAGCAGCCAAGTGGTAGACTACACCATATATTTT
CDR3 protein: CASSQVVDYTIYF

V gene: TRBV10-3
J gene: TRBJ2-5
clone size: .
D gene: TRBD2
CDR3 DNA: TGTGCCATCAGTGATGGGGGGGTTGAGACCCAGTACTTC
CDR3 protein: CAISDGGVETQYF

V gene: TRBV5-1
J gene: TRBJ1-1
clone size: many
D gene: .
CDR3 DNA: TGCGCCAGCAGCAGCCAGGGGCTCCACACTGAAGCTTTCTTT
CDR3 protein: CASSSQGLHTEAFF

V gene: TRBV7-2
J gene: TRBJ1-1
clone size: many
D gene: .
CDR3 DNA: TGTGCCAGCAGCTTAGACCGGGCCTCTGCTTTCTTT
CDR3 protein: CASSLDRASAFF

V gene: TRBV4-1
J gene: TRBJ2-5
clone size: many
D gene: TRBD2
CDR3 DNA: TGCGCCAGCAGCCAAGAACTAGCGGGAGGCCAAGAGACCCAGTACTTC
CDR3 protein: CASSQELAGGQETQYF

V gene: TRBV20-1
J gene: TRBJ1-1
clone size: many
D gene: .
CDR3 DNA: TGCAGTGCAGGGAGGAGACAGTTTAACACTGAAGCTTTCTTT
CDR3 protein: CSAGRRQFNTEAFF

V gene: TRBV7-2
J gene: TRBJ1-2
clone size: many
D gene: TRBD1
CDR3 DNA: TGTGCCAGCAGCGCGGACAGGGTTGGTGGCTACACCTTC
CDR3 protein: CASSADRVGGYTF

V gene: TRBV9
J gene: TRBJ2-1
clone size: many
D gene: TRBD1
CDR3 DNA: TGTGCCAGCAGCGTTCAGGGGGACAGGGGCAATGAGCAGTTCTTC
CDR3 protein: CASSVQGDRGNEQFF

V gene: TRBV29-1
J gene: TRBJ1-1
clone size: many
D gene: .
CDR3 DNA: TGCAGCTCATCCCCCAGAGGGAACACTGAAGCTTTCTTT
CDR3 protein: CSSSPRGNTEAFF

V gene: TRBV6-5
J gene: TRBJ2-6
clone size: many
D gene: .
CDR3 DNA: TGTGCCAGCAGTTACGGGGGTGTGTCTGGGGCCAACGTCCTGACTTTC
CDR3 protein: CASSYGGVSGANVLTF

V gene: TRBV20-1
J gene: TRBJ2-1
clone size: many
D gene: .
CDR3 DNA: TGCAGTGCTCATCTAGCGAATACCTACAATGAGCAGTTCTTC
CDR3 protein: CSAHLANTYNEQFF

V gene: TRBV7-9
J gene: TRBJ1-1
clone size: many
D gene: .
CDR3 DNA: TGTGCCAGCAGCTCCCTTAACTTGAACACTGAAGCTTTCTTT
CDR3 protein: CASSSLNLNTEAFF

V gene: TRBV30
J gene: TRBJ2-1
clone size: few
D gene: TRBD2
CDR3 DNA: TGTGCCTGGACCTCCGGGACTAGCGGTAAAAATGAGCAGTTCTTC
CDR3 protein: CAWTSGTSGKNEQFF

V gene: TRBV3-1
J gene: TRBJ2-1
clone size: many
D gene: .
CDR3 DNA: TGTGCCAGCAGCCTCCGGGGTGACAATGAGCAGTTCTTC
CDR3 protein: CASSLRGDNEQFF

V gene: TRBV11-1
J gene: TRBJ2-3
clone size: many
D gene: TRBD2
CDR3 DNA: TGTGCCAGCAGCCCCAGACGGGAGGTCGGAGATACGCAGTATTTT
CDR3 protein: CASSPRREVGDTQYF

V gene: TRBV12-3/TRBV12-4
J gene: TRBJ2-6
clone size: many
D gene: .
CDR3 DNA: TGTGCCACCACCTTCAGCTCTGGGGCCAACGTCCTGACTTTC
CDR3 protein: CATTFSSGANVLTF

V gene: TRBV4-1
J gene: TRBJ2-1
clone size: many
D gene: .
CDR3 DNA: TGCGCCAGCAGCGAAGACGGATTAAGGGGGGGATACAATGAGCAGTTCTTC
CDR3 protein: CASSEDGLRGGYNEQFF

V gene: TRBV20-1
J gene: TRBJ1-2
clone size: many
D gene: TRBD1
CDR3 DNA: TGCAGTGCTCCCCCAGGGGGTTATGGCTACACCTTC
CDR3 protein: CSAPPGGYGYTF

V gene: TRBV24-1
J gene: TRBJ2-1
clone size: many
D gene: .
CDR3 DNA: TGTGCCACCAGTGATTGGGATGAGCAGTTCTTC
CDR3 protein: CATSDWDEQFF

V gene: TRBV4-1
J gene: TRBJ2-1
clone size: many
D gene: .
CDR3 DNA: TGCGCCAGCAGCCGACTACGAGGAATTGAGCAGTTCTTC
CDR3 protein: CASSRLRGIEQFF